These 9 T cell receptor beta chains originate from one sample sequenced in a study of cytotoxic CD8 clonotypes in ibrutinib-treated CLL. The repertoire was sequenced with immunoSEQ multiplex PCR; TCRdb's copy has only in-frame clones and lacks some. The table includes hundreds of thousands of clones, 70% detected once. Sequences were derived from PBMCs, sampled after 24 months of ibrutinib treatment. These receptor sequences come from a human donor with chronic lymphocytic leukemia.

This chain links TRBV28 with TRBJ2-7; 8 positions match TRBD2. Per the germline V gene, CDR1 is MDHEN and CDR2 is SYDVKM. The length of the CDR3 is 15 residues. J lost 5 bases, V lost 1 base, and 7 bases had no gene match. The CDR3 coding sequence is TGTGCCAGCAGTTTATCGTGGCGGGAGGACCACGAGCAGTACTTC. It translates to CASSLSWREDHEQYF.

The chain combines TRBV6-5 with TRBJ1-2, with a possible D match to TRBD1 (5 bases). Germline lookup yields CDR1 MNHEY and CDR2 SVGAGI. There are 11 residues in the CDR3. Trimming removed 4 bases at V and 6 bases at J, with 6 bases between. CDR3 sequence: CASSLGDGYTF. The CDR3 DNA follows: TGTGCCAGCAGTTTGGGGGATGGCTACACCTTC.

The V gene is TRBV14, the J gene TRBJ2-3; no firm D call. V was shortened by 4 bases and J by 3 bases, with 8 bases between the two germline ends. The germline gives CDR1 SGHDN, CDR2 FVKESK. The CDR3 sequence is 13 residues long. CDR3 nucleotides: TGTGCCAGCAGCCTACTCGGGACAGATACGCAGTATTTT. Its protein is CASSLLGTDTQYF.

The V gene is TRBV7-9, the J gene TRBJ2-2, with D unclear. Germline CDR1 and CDR2: SEHNR and FQNEAQ (reference sequence). V shed 6 bases and J shed 6 bases, with 11 bases lying between them. CDR3 length: 13 amino acids. The CDR3 is CASSLVGSGELFF. CDR3 in DNA: TGTGCCAGCAGTCTGGTCGGGTCCGGGGAGCTGTTTTTT.

The V gene is TRBV30, the J gene TRBJ1-1; 7 nucleotides align to TRBD1. CDR3 length: 18 residues. V lost 0 bases and J lost 0; bases outside the gene matches: 13. Germline assignment: CDR1 GTSNPN and CDR2 SVGIG (reference sequence). The CDR3 region is CAWSVRGGQHYMNTEAFF. For the CDR3, the DNA is TGTGCCTGGAGTGTACGGGGGGGACAGCATTATATGAACACTGAAGCTTTCTTT.

Comments on this clone: The junction departs from the called germline gene at one end, perhaps through a read error. J is TRBJ2-5 and V is TRBV7-7; TRBD2 agrees at 8 bases. CDR3 length equals 15 residues. Germline lookup yields CDR1 SSHAT and CDR2 FNYEAQ (reference sequence). Written as DNA, the CDR3 is TGTGCTAGCAGCTTCTGGGCGGGAGGCCGCGAGACCCAGTACTTC. Residues: CASSFWAGGRETQYF.

This clone was seen a handful of times. This chain connects TRBV18 to TRBJ2-7, with no clear D. This CDR3 spans 13 amino acids. The germline V and J ends were trimmed by 5 bases and 3 bases, with 11 bases remaining between them. The germline V gene encodes CDR1 KGHSH and CDR2 LQKENI. CDR3 in amino acids: CASSSGSSYEQYF. CDR3 coding DNA: TGTGCCAGCTCATCCGGGTCGAGCTACGAGCAGTACTTC.

The rearrangement joins TRBV7-3 to TRBJ2-7; D unclear. CDR1 is SGHTA, CDR2 FQGTGA, per germline. The CDR3 runs 15 residues. The V end was cut by 1 base, the J end by 1 base, with 11 bases between. CDR3 nucleotide sequence: TGTGCCAGCAGCTTAAATTCCGTGCCGTCCTACGAGCAGTACTTC. It codes for CASSLNSVPSYEQYF.

The chain joins TRBV2 to TRBJ1-2; D unresolved. The CDR3 runs to 18 residues. CDR1 is SNHLY and CDR2 is FYNNEI in the germline V gene. Trimming removed 1 base at V and 4 bases at J, with 22 bases between. CDR3 region: CASSEGIAYSGEGYGYTF. In DNA form, the CDR3 reads TGTGCCAGCAGTGAAGGTATAGCTTACTCCGGGGAGGGCTATGGCTACACCTTC. Combining the CDR3 with reference TRBV2 and TRBJ1-2 gives the whole variable domain EPEVTQTPSHQVTQMGQEVILRCVPISNHLYFYWYRQILGQKVEFLVSFYNNEISEKSEIFDDQFSVERPDGSNFTLKIRSTKLEDSAMYFCASSEGIAYSGEGYGYTFGSGTRLTVV.